This is a list of T cell receptor beta chains from one sample in a study of PD-L1 blockade in urothelial cancer. The method was immunoSEQ multiplex PCR; TCRdb's version includes in-frame clones alone and lacks a portion of them. Of more than 65,000 clones listed, roughly 90% are singletons. Material: PBMCs, obtained around atezolizumab (anti-PD-L1) treatment. These TCRs come from a woman aged 70-85 years with urothelial cancer. Each CDR3 is given with its conserved first and last residue. The D gene is left open where the match is weak. Some rows mark clone size as missing; the rest say once, few, many or name a class of expanded clone.

v_gene	abundance	d_gene	j_gene	CDR3nt	CDR3aa
TRBV7-8	-	TRBD2	TRBJ2-2	TGTGCCAGTCAGAGGACTAGCGGGAGAGGCGGGGAGCTGTTTTTT	CASQRTSGRGGELFF
TRBV7-8	-	TRBD2	TRBJ2-1	TGTGCCAGCAGCTTAGCGCTAGCGGGAGGGCAGAATGAGCAGTTCTTC	CASSLALAGGQNEQFF
TRBV5-1	-	TRBD1	TRBJ1-1	TGCGCCAGCAGCTTGGGACAGGGAGGTGAAGCTTTCTTT	CASSLGQGGEAFF
TRBV27	-	-	TRBJ2-1	TGTGCCAGCAGTCCGACATACAATGAGCAGTTCTTC	CASSPTYNEQFF
TRBV2	-	TRBD1	TRBJ1-2	TGTGCCAGCAATCCGGGACAGGGACGCTACACCTTC	CASNPGQGRYTF
TRBV2	-	TRBD1	TRBJ2-2	TGTGCCAGCAGTGGCTTAGGGACAGGGAACACCGGGGAGCTGTTTTTT	CASSGLGTGNTGELFF
TRBV27	-	-	TRBJ2-2	TGTGCCAGCAGTCCCCTGGGACTGTACGGGGAGCTGTTTTTT	CASSPLGLYGELFF
TRBV27	-	-	TRBJ2-7	TGTGCCAGCAGTCACAATTTACCGGGACTTAAAACCTACGAGCAGTACTTC	CASSHNLPGLKTYEQYF
TRBV18	-	-	TRBJ1-1	TGTGCCAGCTCACCACTTGACATTTCCGTGAACACTGAAGCTTTCTTT	CASSPLDISVNTEAFF
TRBV11-2	-	-	TRBJ1-2	TGTGCCAGCAGACCTCTGGGGGCGCGGGGCTACACCTTC	CASRPLGARGYTF
TRBV7-7	-	-	TRBJ2-2	TGTGCCAGCAGCTCCACAGGGAGTACCGGGGAGCTGTTTTTT	CASSSTGSTGELFF
TRBV30	-	TRBD1	TRBJ1-6	TGTGCCTGGAGCCTCGGACAGGGAGGCTCACCCCTCCACTTT	CAWSLGQGGSPLHF
TRBV18	-	TRBD1	TRBJ1-1	TGTGCCAGCTCACTATACGACAGGGGGACCACTGAAGCTTTCTTT	CASSLYDRGTTEAFF
TRBV6-6	-	TRBD1	TRBJ1-5	TGTGCCAGCAGTTACTCCTGGACAGGTAGCAATCAGCCCCAGCATTTT	CASSYSWTGSNQPQHF
TRBV7-2	-	-	TRBJ2-3	TGTGCCAGCAGCTCCGGGGATCCGCGACCCGATACGCAGTATTTT	CASSSGDPRPDTQYF
TRBV6-6	few	TRBD2	TRBJ2-7	TGTGCCAGCGGCCTAGCGGAGTTCGGGCAGTACTTC	CASGLAEFGQYF
TRBV7-6	few	TRBD2	TRBJ2-3	TGTGCCAGCAGCTTAGAGGCGGGGGGGCCCCCAGATACGCAGTATTTT	CASSLEAGGPPDTQYF
TRBV4-1	-	-	TRBJ2-7	TGCGCCAGCAGCCTCCACTCCTCCACGGGCGAGCAGTACTTC	CASSLHSSTGEQYF
TRBV5-1	-	TRBD1	TRBJ1-2	TGCGCCAGCAGCTCGGGGACAGGATTAAACTATGGCTACACCTTC	CASSSGTGLNYGYTF
TRBV10-1	-	TRBD2	TRBJ2-3	TGCGCCAGCAGTCGGGCGGGAGAAGAAGATACGCAGTATTTT	CASSRAGEEDTQYF
TRBV27	once	-	TRBJ1-4	TGTGCCAGCAGTCCGGACAGATCGAATGAAAAACTGTTTTTT	CASSPDRSNEKLFF
TRBV5-1	-	-	TRBJ1-3	TGCGCCAGCAGCCTCACCGGGATCCCATCCCACACCATATATTTT	CASSLTGIPSHTIYF
TRBV30	-	-	TRBJ1-1	TGTGCCTGGAGTCGGAGACGCTACACTGAAGCTTTCTTT	CAWSRRRYTEAFF
TRBV13	-	TRBD2	TRBJ2-3	TGTGCCAGCAGCTTAGAACAACCTCTAGCGGGGGTACACGGGGGGACAGATACGCAGTATTTT	CASSLEQPLAGVHGGTDTQYF
TRBV5-6	-	TRBD1	TRBJ1-5	TGTGCCAGCAGCTTGAGATACAGAGGGGGCCAGCCCCAGCATTTT	CASSLRYRGGQPQHF
TRBV27	-	TRBD1	TRBJ2-3	TGTGCCAGCAGGCTACAGGGGAGCACAGATACGCAGTATTTT	CASRLQGSTDTQYF
TRBV21-1	-	-	TRBJ1-2	TGTGCCAGCAGCAAACCGGTAGCACACTGGAGAAGAGGCGGCTACACCTTC	CASSKPVAHWRRGGYTF
TRBV5-6	-	TRBD2	TRBJ2-2	TGTGCCAGCAGCCAAGGACTAGCGGGAGTCACCGGGGAGCTGTTTTTT	CASSQGLAGVTGELFF
TRBV6-5	-	-	TRBJ2-1	TGTGCCAGCAGAAAGGGGGGGTCCCTTTACAATGAGCAGTTCTTC	CASRKGGSLYNEQFF
TRBV5-1	-	TRBD1	TRBJ2-1	TGCGCCAGCAGCTTGGGACAGGGGGCGTGGGATGAGCAGTTCTTC	CASSLGQGAWDEQFF
TRBV6-1	-	TRBD1	TRBJ2-1	TGTGCCAGCAGTGTGGACAGGGGAGAGACTCCCTACAATGAGCAGTTCTTC	CASSVDRGETPYNEQFF
TRBV7-9	-	-	TRBJ1-1	TGTGCCAGCAGCTTATGGGGGGAAGCGGCTGAAGCTTTCTTT	CASSLWGEAAEAFF
TRBV11-2	-	-	TRBJ2-7	TGTGCCAGCAGCCCCCTCTTTGAGCAGTACTTC	CASSPLFEQYF
TRBV2	few	TRBD1	TRBJ1-4	TGTGCCAGCATACCGGGACAGATTGCAACTAATGAAAAACTGTTTTTT	CASIPGQIATNEKLFF
TRBV5-6	-	-	TRBJ2-3	TGTGCCAGCAGCCTTGGAGCCCCGAAGCCGCAGTATTTT	CASSLGAPKPQYF
TRBV14	-	-	TRBJ2-5	TGTGTCAGCAGCTTCACACAGCTCAGGGGCCAGTACTTC	CVSSFTQLRGQYF
TRBV5-1	-	-	TRBJ1-2	TGCGCCAGCAGCTTGGAAGGGTCGGGAGGCTACACCTTC	CASSLEGSGGYTF
TRBV7-9	-	TRBD1	TRBJ1-2	TGTGCCAGCACCCCTGAGGGACAGGGCTATGGCTACACCTTC	CASTPEGQGYGYTF
TRBV18	-	-	TRBJ1-1	TGTGCCAGCACTTCGGACTGGAACACTGAAGCTTTCTTT	CASTSDWNTEAFF
TRBV19	-	-	TRBJ2-7	TGTGCCAGTAGTATATGGCGGGACGGACCCTACGAGCAGTACTTC	CASSIWRDGPYEQYF
TRBV6-5	-	TRBD1	TRBJ1-2	TGTGCCAGCAGTTACCTTGGGACAGGGGGTGGCTACACCTTC	CASSYLGTGGGYTF
TRBV21-1	-	-	TRBJ2-2	TGTGCCAGCAGCAAATCCCCGGGACAGTGGAACACCGGGGAGCTGTTTTTT	CASSKSPGQWNTGELFF
TRBV4-2	-	TRBD2	TRBJ2-1	TGTGCCAGCAGCCAATTACTAGCGGGAGAAATGCATGAGCAGTTCTTC	CASSQLLAGEMHEQFF
TRBV27	-	-	TRBJ1-5	TGTGCCAGCAGAGTGGGGGGGAATCAGCCCCAGCATTTT	CASRVGGNQPQHF
TRBV7-9	-	-	TRBJ1-2	TGTGCCAGCAGCCTAGGGCAGGGAACCAACTATGGCTACACCTTC	CASSLGQGTNYGYTF
TRBV6-5	once	-	TRBJ2-7	TGTGCCAGCAGTTACTCCCGAGCCCAAACCTACGAGCAGTACTTC	CASSYSRAQTYEQYF
TRBV7-2	-	-	TRBJ2-7	TGTGCCAGCAGCTTAGGACAGGGAGGCCACGAGCAGTACTTC	CASSLGQGGHEQYF
TRBV19	-	-	TRBJ2-1	TGTGCCAGTAGTATTGGGCAGGGTGGGAATGAGCAGTTCTTC	CASSIGQGGNEQFF
TRBV15	-	TRBD2	TRBJ2-7	TGTGCCACCAGCGAACGAGGGTCTAGCGGGAGGCTATCCTATTTCTACGAGCAGTACTTC	CATSERGSSGRLSYFYEQYF
TRBV2	-	TRBD1	TRBJ2-2	TGTGCCAGCAGGCAACAGGGGGCGTTGACCGGGGAGCTGTTTTTT	CASRQQGALTGELFF
TRBV6-1	few	-	TRBJ1-2	TGTGCCAGCAGTGAAGTTTCAGGGTTAGGCTACACCTTC	CASSEVSGLGYTF
TRBV9	-	TRBD2	TRBJ2-7	TGTGCCAGCAGCTCCGGGACTAGCCGGCCCCTTTACGAGCAGTACTTC	CASSSGTSRPLYEQYF
TRBV7-8	-	TRBD2	TRBJ2-1	TGTGCCAGCAGCCAATTGAGCGGGAATCCCAATGAGCAGTTCTTC	CASSQLSGNPNEQFF